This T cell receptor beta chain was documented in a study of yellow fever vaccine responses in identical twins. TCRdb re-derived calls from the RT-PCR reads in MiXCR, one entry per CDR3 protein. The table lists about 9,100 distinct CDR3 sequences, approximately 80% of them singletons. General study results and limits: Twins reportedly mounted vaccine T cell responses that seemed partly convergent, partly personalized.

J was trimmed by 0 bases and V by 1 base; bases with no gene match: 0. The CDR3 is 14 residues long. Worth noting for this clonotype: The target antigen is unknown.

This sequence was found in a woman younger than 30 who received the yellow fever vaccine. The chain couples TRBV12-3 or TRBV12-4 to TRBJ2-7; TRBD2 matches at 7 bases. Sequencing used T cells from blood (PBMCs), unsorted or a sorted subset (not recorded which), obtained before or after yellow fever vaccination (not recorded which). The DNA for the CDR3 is TGTGCCAGCAGTTTAGGGGGGGGCTCCTACGAGCAGTACTTC. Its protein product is CASSLGGGSYEQYF.